The rows below give T cell receptor beta chains drawn from one sample of a study of glioma-infiltrating T cells after dendritic cell vaccination. The method was immunoSEQ multiplex PCR; TCRdb's version includes in-frame clones alone and lacks a portion of them. Of 60,000 or so clones listed, roughly 86% were seen once; the top ten hold roughly 10%. This specimen was blood, taken after dendritic cell vaccination. These receptors were collected from a human donor with glioblastoma. Each CDR3 is given with its conserved first and last residue. A D gene is named only where the DNA matches it firmly. Size values are once, few and many counts, or a class for expanded clones, and some rows have none.

v_call	j_call	clone_size	d_call	cdr3_aa	cdr3_nt
TRBV19	TRBJ1-5	NA	TRBD1	CASSTDRGSNQPQHF	TGTGCCAGTAGTACGGACAGGGGGAGCAATCAGCCCCAGCATTTT
TRBV7-7	TRBJ2-7	NA	NA	CASSLARGTGYEQYF	TGTGCTAGCAGCTTAGCAAGGGGGACCGGGTACGAGCAGTACTTC
TRBV6-1	TRBJ1-1	NA	TRBD1	CAIGQGVTEAFF	TGTGCCATTGGACAGGGGGTAACTGAAGCTTTCTTT
TRBV7-9	TRBJ1-2	few	NA	CASSQDSGSNYGYTF	TGCGCCAGCAGCCAAGATTCAGGGTCCAACTATGGCTACACCTTC
TRBV5-8	TRBJ1-5	NA	TRBD1	CASSRQGVLYQPQHF	TGTGCCAGCAGCAGGCAGGGGGTCCTATATCAGCCCCAGCATTTT
TRBV5-1	TRBJ2-3	NA	NA	CASSLTSILSTDTQYF	TGCGCCAGCAGCTTGACTAGTATCCTAAGCACAGATACGCAGTATTTT
TRBV13	TRBJ2-7	NA	NA	CASSRIGGKYEQYF	TGTGCCAGCAGCCGAATAGGAGGGAAGTACGAGCAGTACTTC
TRBV29-1	TRBJ2-1	NA	NA	CMGANNEQFF	TGCATGGGGGCCAACAATGAGCAGTTCTTC
TRBV5-5	TRBJ2-7	NA	TRBD1	CASSSKATGDEQYF	TGTGCCAGCAGCTCCAAAGCGACAGGGGACGAGCAGTACTTC
TRBV30	TRBJ1-2	NA	TRBD1	CAWSETGDYGYTF	TGTGCCTGGAGTGAAACAGGGGACTATGGCTACACCTTC
TRBV4-2	TRBJ1-2	NA	TRBD1	CASSQDGTGQTYGYTF	TGTGCCAGCAGCCAAGATGGGACAGGACAGACTTATGGCTACACCTTC
TRBV5-4	TRBJ2-3	NA	TRBD2	CASTEGRGGADTQYF	TGTGCCAGCACTGAAGGGCGGGGGGGCGCAGATACGCAGTATTTT
TRBV21-1	TRBJ2-7	NA	NA	CASVTGSYEQYF	TGTGCCAGCGTGACAGGGTCTTACGAGCAGTACTTC
TRBV7-9	TRBJ1-5	NA	NA	CASSPDRWDQPQHF	TGTGCCAGCAGCCCGGACAGATGGGATCAGCCCCAGCATTTT
TRBV7-2	TRBJ1-2	NA	NA	CASTRGGANNYGYTF	TGTGCCAGCACCCGGGGGGGCGCGAACAACTATGGCTACACCTTC
TRBV27	TRBJ2-7	NA	NA	CASSFPSSYEQYF	TGTGCCAGCAGTTTCCCGAGCTCCTACGAGCAGTACTTC
TRBV7-2	TRBJ1-2	NA	NA	CASSLVGHPLDGYTF	TGTGCCAGCAGCTTAGTAGGACATCCGCTCGATGGCTACACCTTC
TRBV7-7	TRBJ2-1	few	NA	CASSLGPPNEQFF	TGTGCTAGCAGCTTAGGGCCCCCCAATGAGCAGTTCTTC
TRBV15	TRBJ1-2	NA	TRBD1	CATSRELTGALDGYTF	TGTGCCACCAGCAGAGAGCTGACAGGGGCGCTGGATGGCTACACCTTC
TRBV4-3	TRBJ1-1	NA	NA	CASSRASMNTEAFF	TGCGCCAGCAGCCGGGCGTCCATGAACACTGAAGCTTTCTTT
TRBV5-5	TRBJ2-5	NA	NA	CASRPTGGRGQTQYF	TGTGCCAGCAGACCGACGGGGGGCAGGGGACAGACCCAGTACTTC
TRBV4-3	TRBJ1-1	NA	NA	CASSQDARGREAFF	TGCGCCAGCAGCCAAGACGCCCGGGGGAGGGAAGCTTTCTTT
TRBV6-9	TRBJ1-1	NA	NA	CASMYGTEAFF	TGTGCCAGCATGTACGGCACTGAAGCTTTCTTT
TRBV11-2	TRBJ1-1	once	TRBD1	CASSFVRTGTEAFF	TGTGCCAGCAGCTTTGTACGGACAGGGACTGAAGCTTTCTTT
TRBV5-8	TRBJ1-1	NA	NA	CASRKTGGMNTEAFF	TGTGCCAGCAGGAAAACGGGGGGCATGAACACTGAAGCTTTCTTT
TRBV7-8	TRBJ1-5	NA	TRBD1	CASSPGTGDQPQHF	TGTGCCAGCAGCCCCGGGACAGGGGACCAGCCCCAGCATTTT
TRBV11-3	TRBJ1-4	NA	NA	CASSNGGRENEKLFF	TGTGCCAGCAGCAACGGCGGGAGAGAAAATGAAAAACTGTTTTTT
TRBV4-3	TRBJ2-7	NA	TRBD2	CASSQDRGSGLYEQYF	TGCGCCAGCAGCCAAGATCGGGGTAGCGGGTTATACGAGCAGTACTTC
TRBV7-2	TRBJ1-1	NA	NA	CASSPQTISTEAFF	TGTGCCAGCAGCCCGCAGACAATTTCCACTGAAGCTTTCTTT
TRBV25-1	TRBJ2-7	NA	TRBD1	CASSEYETGGEQYF	TGTGCCAGCAGTGAATATGAGACAGGGGGCGAGCAGTACTTC
TRBV29-1	TRBJ2-6	NA	NA	CSVERWVRGSGANVLTF	TGCAGCGTTGAAAGGTGGGTCAGGGGCTCTGGGGCCAACGTCCTGACTTTC
TRBV5-1	TRBJ2-2	NA	TRBD2	CASSLETTASGGGNTGELFF	TGCGCCAGCAGCTTGGAAACTACGGCTAGCGGGGGGGGGAACACCGGGGAGCTGTTTTTT
TRBV6-1	TRBJ1-3	NA	TRBD1	CASWTGLGNAIYF	TGTGCCAGCTGGACAGGGTTAGGAAACGCCATATATTTT
TRBV7-8	TRBJ1-1	few	NA	CASSLVQANTEAFF	TGTGCCAGCAGCTTAGTTCAAGCGAACACTGAAGCTTTCTTT
TRBV19	TRBJ1-2	NA	NA	CASSILGGQNYGYTF	TGTGCCAGTAGTATTCTCGGGGGGCAAAACTATGGCTACACCTTC
TRBV7-6	TRBJ1-1	NA	NA	CASSLLQGLNTEAFF	TGTGCCAGCAGCTTGCTACAGGGACTGAACACTGAAGCTTTCTTT
TRBV4-3	TRBJ1-6	NA	TRBD1	CASSQEGGKKSSYNSPLHF	TGCGCCAGCAGCCAAGAAGGGGGCAAGAAAAGCTCCTATAATTCACCCCTCCACTTT
TRBV4-3	TRBJ1-2	NA	NA	CASSQDPGHLREGYTF	TGCGCCAGCAGCCAAGATCCGGGACACCTTAGGGAAGGCTACACCTTC
TRBV9	TRBJ1-5	once	NA	CASSVGLSNQPQHF	TGTGCCAGCAGCGTAGGTTTAAGCAATCAGCCCCAGCATTTT
TRBV7-8	TRBJ2-7	NA	NA	CASSLGEGGEQYF	TGTGCCAGCAGCTTAGGAGAAGGGGGCGAGCAGTACTTC